The present T cell receptor beta chain was sequenced within a study of blood T cell repertoires in COVID-19. Turning to the study itself: Material from acute and convalescent COVID-19 was sourced from the United States, Italy and Spain.

The CDR3 has 19 residues. Germline CDR1 reads SGHVS; CDR2 reads FQNEAQ. Trimming at V came to 5 bases and at J to 6 bases, leaving 20 bases not matched to a gene. In the original analysis: Reference gene primer amplification yielded estimated nucleated cell counts. Generated by immunoSEQ multiplex PCR, the TCRdb table keeps only in-frame clones and is missing some. That table supplies the V and J calls and clone size; D and trimming were determined from the DNA. This sample has tens of thousands of clones, with under 90% found just once. The sequenced sample consisted of peripheral blood. This sequence joins TRBV7-8 and TRBJ2-2; TRBD2 aligns across 8 bases. This sequence was found in a human donor in a cohort sampled during active COVID-19. The CDR3 nucleotides read TGTGCCAGCAGCCTTACCGGTAGGCCGGGACTAGAAGTTCCCGGGGAGCTGTTTTTT. It specifies CASSLTGRPGLEVPGELFF.